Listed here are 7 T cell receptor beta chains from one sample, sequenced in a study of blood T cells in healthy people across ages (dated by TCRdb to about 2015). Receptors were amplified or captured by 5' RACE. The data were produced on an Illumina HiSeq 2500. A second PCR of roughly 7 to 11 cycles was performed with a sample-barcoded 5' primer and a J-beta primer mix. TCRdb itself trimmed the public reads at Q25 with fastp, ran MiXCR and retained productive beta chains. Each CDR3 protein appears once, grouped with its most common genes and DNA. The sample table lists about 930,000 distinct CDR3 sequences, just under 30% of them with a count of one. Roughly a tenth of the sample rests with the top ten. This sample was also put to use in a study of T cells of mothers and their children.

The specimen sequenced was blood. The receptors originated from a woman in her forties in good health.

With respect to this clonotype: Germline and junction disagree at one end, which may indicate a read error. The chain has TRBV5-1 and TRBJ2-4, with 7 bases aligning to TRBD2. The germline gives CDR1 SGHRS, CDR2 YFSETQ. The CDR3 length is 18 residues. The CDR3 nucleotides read TGCGCCAGCGGCTTGGGGGTAGCGGGCGTTCTAGCCAAAAACATTCAGTACTTC. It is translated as CASGLGVAGVLAKNIQYF.

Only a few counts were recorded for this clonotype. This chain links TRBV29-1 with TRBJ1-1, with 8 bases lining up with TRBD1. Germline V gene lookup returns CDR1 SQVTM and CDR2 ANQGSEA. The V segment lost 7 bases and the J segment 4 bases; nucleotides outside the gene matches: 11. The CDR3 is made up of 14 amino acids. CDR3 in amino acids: CSAFRTGGVTEAFF. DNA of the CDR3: TGCAGCGCGTTCCGAACAGGGGGAGTCACTGAAGCTTTCTTT. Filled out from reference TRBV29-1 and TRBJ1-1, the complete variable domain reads SAVISQKPSRDICQRGTSLTIQCQVDSQVTMMFWYRQQPGQSLTLIATANQGSEATYESGFVIDKFPISRPNLTFSTLTVSNMSPEDSSIYLCSAFRTGGVTEAFFGQGTRLTVV.

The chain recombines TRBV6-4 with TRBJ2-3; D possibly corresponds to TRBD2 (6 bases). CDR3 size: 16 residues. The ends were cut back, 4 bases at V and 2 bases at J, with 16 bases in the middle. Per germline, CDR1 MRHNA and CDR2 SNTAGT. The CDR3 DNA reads TGTGCCAGCAGTGCCCTTTCCGGGGGACCCACAGATACGCAGTATTTT. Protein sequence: CASSALSGGPTDTQYF.

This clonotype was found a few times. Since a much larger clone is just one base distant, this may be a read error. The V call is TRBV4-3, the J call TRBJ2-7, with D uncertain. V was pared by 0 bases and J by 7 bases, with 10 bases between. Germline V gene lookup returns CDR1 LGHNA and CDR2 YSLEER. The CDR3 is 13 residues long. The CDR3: CASSQEYRLEQYF. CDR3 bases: TGCGCCAGCAGCCAAGAATATCGTCTGGAGCAGTACTTC.

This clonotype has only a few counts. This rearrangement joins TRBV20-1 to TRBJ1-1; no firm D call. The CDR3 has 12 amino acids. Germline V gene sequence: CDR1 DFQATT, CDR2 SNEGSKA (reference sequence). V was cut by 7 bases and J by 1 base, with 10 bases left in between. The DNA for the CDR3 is TGCAGTGTTATTAAGGGGAACACTGAAGCTTTCTTT. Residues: CSVIKGNTEAFF.

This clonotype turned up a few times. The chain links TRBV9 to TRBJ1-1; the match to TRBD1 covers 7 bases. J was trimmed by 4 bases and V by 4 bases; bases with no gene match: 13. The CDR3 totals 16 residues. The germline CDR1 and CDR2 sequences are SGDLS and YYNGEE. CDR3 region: CASSQGGTGAVTEAFF. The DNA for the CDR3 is TGTGCCAGCAGCCAGGGGGGCACAGGGGCGGTCACTGAAGCTTTCTTT.

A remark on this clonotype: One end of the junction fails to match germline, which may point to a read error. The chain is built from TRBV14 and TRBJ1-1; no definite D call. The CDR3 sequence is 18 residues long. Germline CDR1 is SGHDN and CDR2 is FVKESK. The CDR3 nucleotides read TGTGCCAGCAGCCAAGTAGTTAGCCGTCGGATAATGAACATTGAAGCTTTCTTT. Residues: CASSQVVSRRIMNIEAFF.